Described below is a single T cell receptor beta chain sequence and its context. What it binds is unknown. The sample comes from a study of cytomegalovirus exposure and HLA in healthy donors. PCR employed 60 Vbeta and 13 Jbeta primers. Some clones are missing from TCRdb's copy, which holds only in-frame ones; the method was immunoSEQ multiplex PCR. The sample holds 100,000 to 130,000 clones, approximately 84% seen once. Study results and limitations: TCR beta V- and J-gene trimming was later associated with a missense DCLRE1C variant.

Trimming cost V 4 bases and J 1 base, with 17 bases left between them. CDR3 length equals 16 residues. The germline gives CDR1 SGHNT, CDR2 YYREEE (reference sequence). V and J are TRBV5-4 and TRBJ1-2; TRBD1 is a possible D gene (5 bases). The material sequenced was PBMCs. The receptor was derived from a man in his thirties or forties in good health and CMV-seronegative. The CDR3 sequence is CASSPGEGVGNYGYTF. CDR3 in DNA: TGTGCCAGCAGCCCGGGGGAGGGAGTGGGTAACTATGGCTACACCTTC.